This T cell receptor (beta chain) was recorded in a study of T cells after yellow fever vaccination. As for the study in general: The fractions with low cell numbers were processed using SMART-Seq v4 Ultra Low Input. Study-level results: Boosting was followed by the reappearance of most primary-vaccination clones (under 97% CD4, 85% to 90% CD8).

5'RACE template switching generated TCR cDNA, adding a universal primer site and UMIs. TCRdb fed the 5' RACE reads into MiXCR, producing one record per CDR3 protein. Of a few hundred thousand distinct CDR3 sequences in the sample, approximately 4.2% were seen once. The sample holds a few counts of this clonotype. As yet, its antigen is unknown. CDR3 length: 15 residues. The V gene's germline CDR1 is GTSNPN and CDR2 SVGIG (reference sequence). Trimming left V 5 bases short and J 4 bases short, with 20 bases between. The chain links TRBV30 to TRBJ1-2, with a tentative D call TRBD1 (6 bases). Source: PBMCs, taken 5 days after the yellow fever booster vaccination. The sequence was obtained from a young man who received the YFV17D yellow fever vaccine. The CDR3: CAWADPTRGVYGYTF. The CDR3 nucleotides read TGTGCCTGGGCAGACCCGACCAGGGGAGTCTATGGCTACACCTTC.